This passage covers 23 T cell receptor beta chains from one sample sequenced in a study of blood T cell repertoires in COVID-19 (TCRdb year 2020). Library generation was performed with the immunoSEQ multiplex PCR assay. The immuneACCESS repertoire file appears here via TCRdb, limited to in-frame rearrangements. These files lack a portion of the clones; in checked studies, under half of the deficit traces to unresolved V genes, and the cause of the others is not known. The sample table lists under 150,000 clones, over 60% of them with a count of one. The ten largest account for approximately 4.5% of the sample. Input material: peripheral blood. The receptors were sampled from an elderly woman with active or convalescent COVID-19.

The rearrangement links TRBV25-1 to TRBJ1-1; 7 bases fit TRBD1. The junction had 11 bases not matched to a gene; V was cut back by 1 base and J by 6 bases. The germline V gene encodes CDR1 MGHDK and CDR2 SYGVNS. CDR3 length: 16 residues. CDR3 nucleotides: TGTGCCAGCAGTGAATTTCTGAAGGGGGCGAAGGCTGAAGCTTTCTTT. This sequence encodes CASSEFLKGAKAEAFF.

The chain links TRBV15 to TRBJ1-5; TRBD1 aligns across 10 bases. The V segment lost 5 bases and the J segment 3 bases; nucleotides outside the gene matches: 7. In germline, CDR1 is LNHNV, CDR2 YYDKDF (reference sequence). CDR3 length: 16 amino acids. This CDR3 is CATSSRTGGDNQPQHF. The DNA for the CDR3 is TGTGCCACCAGCTCACGGACAGGGGGGGACAATCAGCCCCAGCATTTT. The variable domain in full, with the rest retrieved from reference TRBV15 and TRBJ1-5, is DAMVIQNPRYQVTQFGKPVTLSCSQTLNHNVMYWYQQKSSQAPKLLFHYYDKDFNNEADTPDNFQSRRPNTSFCFLDIRSPGLGDTAMYLCATSSRTGGDNQPQHFGDGTRLSIL.

The chain links TRBV5-4 to TRBJ2-7; TRBD2 aligns across 14 bases. This CDR3 contains 17 residues. J lost 3 bases, V lost 4 bases, and 9 bases had no gene match. The germline gives CDR1 SGHNT, CDR2 YYREEE (reference sequence). Here the CDR3 DNA reads TGTGCCAGCAGCCGGGATGGACTAGCGGGGGGCATCTACGAGCAGTACTTC. This encodes CASSRDGLAGGIYEQYF.

The gene calls are TRBV9 and TRBJ2-1; perhaps TRBD2 as D (6 bases). The germline V gene encodes CDR1 SGDLS and CDR2 YYNGEE. V shed 4 bases and J shed 5 bases, with 16 bases lying between them. This CDR3 is 15 amino acids long. CDR3 DNA: TGTGCCAGCAGCCTCAGACTAGACTACAACAATGAGCAGTTCTTC. This sequence encodes CASSLRLDYNNEQFF. Full variable domain (rest looked up from reference TRBV9 and TRBJ2-1): DSGVTQTPKHLITATGQRVTLRCSPRSGDLSVYWYQQSLDQGLQFLIQYYNGEERAKGNILERFSAQQFPDLHSELNLSSLELGDSALYFCASSLRLDYNNEQFFGPGTRLTVL.

V and J are TRBV5-1 and TRBJ2-6, with 9 bases matching TRBD1. This CDR3 spans 14 amino acids. J gave up 13 bases and V 8 bases, and 13 bases lay outside the gene matches. Germline V CDR1 and CDR2: SGHRS, YFSETQ. This chain's CDR3 is CASYGTGTLGVLTF. CDR3 coding DNA: TGCGCCAGTTACGGGACAGGGACGCTGGGTGTCCTGACTTTC. The full variable domain, with the rest looked up from reference TRBV5-1 and TRBJ2-6, is KAGVTQTPRYLIKTRGQQVTLSCSPISGHRSVSWYQQTPGQGLQFLFEYFSETQRNKGNFPGRFSGRQFSNSRSEMNVSTLELGDSALYLCASYGTGTLGVLTFGAGSRLTVL.

This clone was detected a few times. The genes are TRBV6-2 or TRBV6-3 and TRBJ1-4; a possible D gene is TRBD1 (5 bases). The CDR3 is 15 amino acids. Trimming took off 4 bases at V and 7 bases at J, with 16 bases between the two ends. CDR1 and CDR2 (germline): MNHEY, SVGEGT. CDR3 nucleotide sequence: TGTGCCAGCAGTTCCATGGACAATAGGATTGAAAAACTGTTTTTT. Translated: CASSSMDNRIEKLFF.

This clone was observed a single time. Germline and junction disagree at one end, which may indicate a read error. This rearrangement joins TRBV19 to TRBJ1-5; TRBD1 aligns across 9 bases. This CDR3 is 17 amino acids long. The germline V gene has CDR1 LNHDA and CDR2 SQIVND (reference sequence). The DNA of the CDR3 is TGTGCCAGTAGTATTCAAGGGACAGGGTACAGCAAACAGCCCCAGCATTTT. Translating gives CASSIQGTGYSKQPQHF.

The rearrangement joins TRBV3-1 (or the pseudogene TRBV3-2) to TRBJ1-1; perhaps TRBD1 as D (6 bases). Trimming stripped 2 bases from V and 4 bases from J, with 11 bases between. CDR1 is LGHDT and CDR2 is YNNKEL in the germline V gene (reference sequence). CDR3 size: 14 residues. The CDR3 reads CASSQYYRATEAFF. The CDR3, as DNA: TGTGCCAGCAGCCAATATTACAGGGCCACTGAAGCTTTCTTT.

This clone was detected a few times. The genes are TRBV4-1 and TRBJ2-1, with TRBD2 matching over 12 bases. V was pared by 1 base and J by 0 bases, with 4 bases of the junction left unmatched. Germline V CDR1 and CDR2: MGHRA, YSYEKL. The length of the CDR3 is 18 residues. The CDR3 sequence: CASSQGTSGAPSYNEQFF. The CDR3 nucleotides are TGCGCCAGCAGCCAAGGGACTAGCGGGGCCCCCTCCTACAATGAGCAGTTCTTC.

This sequence joins TRBV5-1 and TRBJ2-5; a weak D match, TRBD1 (6 bases). Trimming left V 4 bases short and J 0 bases short, with 10 bases between. Looked up from germline, CDR1 is SGHRS and CDR2 is YFSETQ. This CDR3 contains 14 residues. For the CDR3, the DNA is TGCGCCAGCAGCCTGACAGGAAACCAAGAGACCCAGTACTTC. It codes for CASSLTGNQETQYF.

The V gene is TRBV19, the J gene TRBJ1-1; D call uncertain. The CDR3 runs 13 residues. V was shortened by 6 bases and J by 0 bases, with 8 bases between the two germline ends. Germline loops: CDR1 LNHDA, CDR2 SQIVND (reference sequence). CDR3 sequence (DNA): TGTGCCAGTAGCGAGAAACTGAACACTGAAGCTTTCTTT. It specifies CASSEKLNTEAFF.

The count of this clone is one. The rearrangement joins TRBV18 to TRBJ1-1, with a weak D call TRBD1 (6 bases). V lost 3 bases and J 4 bases, leaving 12 bases between the germline ends. The CDR3 is 14 residues long. In germline, CDR1 is KGHSH, CDR2 LQKENI. CDR3 in DNA: TGTGCCAGCTCACCTAAAAGACAGGCCACTGAAGCTTTCTTT. This codes for CASSPKRQATEAFF.

The rearrangement joins TRBV28 to TRBJ2-1, with D possibly matching TRBD2 (5 bases). The CDR3 loop spans 17 amino acids. Germline V lookup: CDR1 MDHEN, CDR2 SYDVKM. V lost 7 bases, J lost 3 bases, and 22 bases lay in between. This chain's CDR3 is CASTLGVLNGGYNEQFF. The CDR3 DNA reads TGTGCCAGCACCCTGGGTGTCCTCAACGGAGGCTACAATGAGCAGTTCTTC.

V is TRBV30 and J is TRBJ2-1; 7 bases are shared with TRBD2. V lost 3 bases and J lost 0; bases outside the gene matches: 8. This CDR3 contains 16 residues. Per the germline V gene, CDR1 is GTSNPN and CDR2 is SVGIG (reference sequence). CDR3 in amino acids: CAWRGGVLSSYNEQFF. CDR3 bases: TGTGCCTGGAGGGGGGGGGTCTTGAGCTCCTACAATGAGCAGTTCTTC. The complete variable domain, with remaining parts taken from reference TRBV30 and TRBJ2-1, reads SQTIHQWPATLVQPVGSPLSLECTVEGTSNPNLYWYRQAAGRGLQLLFYSVGIGQISSEVPQNLSASRPQDRQFILSSKKLLLSDSGFYLCAWRGGVLSSYNEQFFGPGTRLTVL.

J is TRBJ2-7 and V is TRBV10-2; tentative D call: TRBD1 (5 bases). V shed 4 bases and J shed 4 bases, with 11 bases lying between them. From germline, CDR1 is WSHSY and CDR2 SAAADI. The CDR3 sequence is 13 residues long. The CDR3 nucleotides read TGCGCCAGCAGTGCAGGGATGGGTTACGAGCAGTACTTC. The encoded protein is CASSAGMGYEQYF.

This clone appeared a single time. This rearrangement joins TRBV30 to TRBJ1-4; D gene uncertain. Trimming removed 6 bases at V and 7 bases at J, with 12 bases between. The CDR3 runs 12 residues. CDR1 is GTSNPN, CDR2 SVGIG, per germline (reference sequence). The DNA for the CDR3 is TGTGCCTGCCGGAGGGCAGCTGAAAAACTGTTTTTT. It encodes CACRRAAEKLFF.

This chain joins TRBV11-2 and TRBJ1-1, with 9 bases aligning to TRBD1. This CDR3 is 14 amino acids long. Germline CDR1 and CDR2: SGHAT and FQNNGV. Trimming cost V 7 bases and J 6 bases; bases outside gene matches: 9. CDR3 amino acids: CASIQDRGLSEAFF. The DNA of the CDR3 is TGTGCCAGCATTCAGGACAGGGGATTGTCTGAAGCTTTCTTT.

The gene calls are TRBV9 and TRBJ1-1; D possibly corresponds to TRBD1 (5 bases). The length of the CDR3 is 14 residues. Looked up from germline, CDR1 is SGDLS and CDR2 is YYNGEE. Trimming pared 4 bases from V and 4 bases from J, leaving 14 bases between. CDR3 loop: CASSSGGRATEAFF. The CDR3 bases are TGTGCCAGCAGCAGCGGGGGAAGGGCCACTGAAGCTTTCTTT.

CDR3 region: CASSRTGQLQPQHF. The CDR3 DNA follows: TGTGCCAGCAGCCGGACCGGACAGCTGCAGCCCCAGCATTTT. The V gene is TRBV28, the J gene TRBJ1-5; TRBD1 might be the D (6 bases). The CDR3 loop spans 14 amino acids. Trimming pared 6 bases from V and 7 bases from J, leaving 16 bases between. Looked up from germline, CDR1 is MDHEN and CDR2 is SYDVKM.

J is TRBJ1-5 and V is TRBV5-8, with no clear D. The CDR3 spans 15 residues. The germline V gene has CDR1 SGHTS and CDR2 YDEGEE. Trimming cost V 3 bases and J 6 bases, with 16 bases left between them. CDR3 sequence: CASSYSPRLSQPQHF. CDR3 coding DNA: TGTGCCAGCAGCTATTCCCCGCGGTTAAGTCAGCCCCAGCATTTT.

This clone has a handful of counts. The CDR3 here is CASGLGITGWDTEAFF. The CDR3 nucleotides are TGTGCTAGTGGTTTGGGGATCACAGGATGGGACACTGAAGCTTTCTTT. The chain couples TRBV12-5 to TRBJ1-1; maybe TRBD1 (5 bases). Germline V gene data show CDR1 as LGHNT and CDR2 as FRNRAP. The V end lost 1 base, the J end lost 3 bases, and 15 bases lay between the germline ends. This CDR3 region has 16 residues.

Details on this clone: The identical CDR3 is also encoded by other nucleotide sequences in the sample. This chain connects TRBV6-5 to TRBJ1-5; D is possibly TRBD1 (5 bases). CDR1 MNHEY and CDR2 SVGAGI come from the germline V gene. This CDR3 contains 13 residues. The V end was cut by 6 bases, the J end by 1 base, with 7 bases between. DNA for the CDR3: TGTGCCAGCAGGGGGGGAAGCAATCAGCCCCAGCATTTT. Translated, it gives CASRGGSNQPQHF.

The chain combines TRBV2 with TRBJ1-1, with D possibly being TRBD1 (5 bases). CDR3 length: 13 residues. V dropped 6 bases and J dropped 4 bases, with 12 bases sitting between them. From germline, CDR1 is SNHLY and CDR2 FYNNEI. The CDR3 sequence is CASRAQGATEAFF. The DNA for the CDR3 is TGTGCCAGCAGAGCCCAGGGTGCCACTGAAGCTTTCTTT.